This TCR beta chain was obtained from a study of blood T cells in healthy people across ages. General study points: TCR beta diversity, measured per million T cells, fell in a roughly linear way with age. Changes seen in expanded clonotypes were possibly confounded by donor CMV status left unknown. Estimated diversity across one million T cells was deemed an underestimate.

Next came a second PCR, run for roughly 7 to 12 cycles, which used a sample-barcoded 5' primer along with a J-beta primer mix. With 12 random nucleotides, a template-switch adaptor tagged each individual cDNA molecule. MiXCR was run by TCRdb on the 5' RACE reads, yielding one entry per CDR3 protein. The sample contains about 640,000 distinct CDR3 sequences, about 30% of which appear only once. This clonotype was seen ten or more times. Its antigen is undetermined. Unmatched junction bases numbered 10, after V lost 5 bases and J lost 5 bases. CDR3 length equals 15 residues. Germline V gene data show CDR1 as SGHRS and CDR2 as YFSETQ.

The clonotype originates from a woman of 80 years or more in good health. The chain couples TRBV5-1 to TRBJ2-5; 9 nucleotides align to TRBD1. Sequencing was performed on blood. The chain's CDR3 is CASRVGTGLRETQYF. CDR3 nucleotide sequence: TGCGCCAGCAGGGTTGGGACAGGGCTTCGGGAGACCCAGTACTTC.